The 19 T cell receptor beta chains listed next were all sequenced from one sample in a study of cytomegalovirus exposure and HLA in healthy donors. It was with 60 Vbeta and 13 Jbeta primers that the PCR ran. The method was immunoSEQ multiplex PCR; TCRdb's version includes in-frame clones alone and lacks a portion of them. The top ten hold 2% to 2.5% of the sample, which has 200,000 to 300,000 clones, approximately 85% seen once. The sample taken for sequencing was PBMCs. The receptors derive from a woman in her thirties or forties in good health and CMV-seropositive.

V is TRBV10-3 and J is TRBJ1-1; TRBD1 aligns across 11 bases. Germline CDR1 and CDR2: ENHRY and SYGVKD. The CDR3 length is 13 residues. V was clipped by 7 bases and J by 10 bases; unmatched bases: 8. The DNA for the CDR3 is TGTGCCATCAACCCGGGACAGGGGGAGGGAGCTTTCTTT. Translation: CAINPGQGEGAFF.

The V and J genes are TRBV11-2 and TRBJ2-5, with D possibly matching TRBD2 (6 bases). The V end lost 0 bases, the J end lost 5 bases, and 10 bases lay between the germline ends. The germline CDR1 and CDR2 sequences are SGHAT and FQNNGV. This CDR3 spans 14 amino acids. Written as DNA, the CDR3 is TGTGCCAGCAGCTTAGATGGCGGGATGGAGACCCAGTACTTC. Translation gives CASSLDGGMETQYF.

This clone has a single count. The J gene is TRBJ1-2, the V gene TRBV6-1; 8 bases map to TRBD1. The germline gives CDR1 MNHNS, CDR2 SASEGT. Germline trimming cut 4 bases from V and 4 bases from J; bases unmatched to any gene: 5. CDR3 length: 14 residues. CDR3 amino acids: CASSAFTGGYGYTF. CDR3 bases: TGTGCCAGCAGTGCGTTCACAGGGGGCTATGGCTACACCTTC.

CDR3 loop: CAISESPGSNQPQHF. Written as DNA, the CDR3 is TGTGCCATCAGCGAATCCCCGGGTAGCAATCAGCCCCAGCATTTT. V usage is TRBV10-3 and J usage is TRBJ1-5; D remains ambiguous. The length of the CDR3 is 15 residues. Trimming removed 6 bases at V and 0 bases at J, with 12 bases between. The germline V gene encodes CDR1 ENHRY and CDR2 SYGVKD.

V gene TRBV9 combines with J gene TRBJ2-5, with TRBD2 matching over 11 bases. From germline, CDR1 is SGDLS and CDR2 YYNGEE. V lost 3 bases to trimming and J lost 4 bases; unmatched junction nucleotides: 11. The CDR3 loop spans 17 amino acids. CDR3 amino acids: CASSASTVAGGGETQYF. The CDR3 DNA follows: TGTGCCAGCAGCGCCTCAACGGTAGCGGGAGGGGGAGAGACCCAGTACTTC. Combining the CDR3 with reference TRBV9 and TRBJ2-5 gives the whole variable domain DSGVTQTPKHLITATGQRVTLRCSPRSGDLSVYWYQQSLDQGLQFLIQYYNGEERAKGNILERFSAQQFPDLHSELNLSSLELGDSALYFCASSASTVAGGGETQYFGPGTRLLVL.

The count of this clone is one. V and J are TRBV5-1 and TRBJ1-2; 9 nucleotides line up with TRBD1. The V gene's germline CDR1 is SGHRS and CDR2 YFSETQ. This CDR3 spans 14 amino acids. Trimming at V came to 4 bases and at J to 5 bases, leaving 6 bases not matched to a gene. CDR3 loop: CASSDTGGGYGYTF. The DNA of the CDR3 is TGCGCCAGCAGCGATACAGGGGGCGGTTATGGCTACACCTTC. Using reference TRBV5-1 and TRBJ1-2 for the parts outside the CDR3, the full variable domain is KAGVTQTPRYLIKTRGQQVTLSCSPISGHRSVSWYQQTPGQGLQFLFEYFSETQRNKGNFPGRFSGRQFSNSRSEMNVSTLELGDSALYLCASSDTGGGYGYTFGSGTRLTVV.

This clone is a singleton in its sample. CDR3 loop: CAISEVSDYEQYF. The CDR3 DNA reads as TGTGCCATCAGTGAGGTTAGCGACTACGAGCAGTACTTC. The genes are TRBV10-3 and TRBJ2-7; weak D call: TRBD2 (5 bases). The CDR3 consists of 13 residues. The V end lost 2 bases, the J end lost 3 bases, and 8 bases lay between the germline ends. Germline-derived CDR1 and CDR2 are ENHRY and SYGVKD.

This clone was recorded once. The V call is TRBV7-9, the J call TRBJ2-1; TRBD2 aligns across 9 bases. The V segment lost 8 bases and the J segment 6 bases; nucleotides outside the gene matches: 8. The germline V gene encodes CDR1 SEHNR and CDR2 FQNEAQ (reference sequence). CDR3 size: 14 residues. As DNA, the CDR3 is TGTGCCAGCGCGGGAGGGCCATCTTCCAATGAGCAGTTCTTC. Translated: CASAGGPSSNEQFF.

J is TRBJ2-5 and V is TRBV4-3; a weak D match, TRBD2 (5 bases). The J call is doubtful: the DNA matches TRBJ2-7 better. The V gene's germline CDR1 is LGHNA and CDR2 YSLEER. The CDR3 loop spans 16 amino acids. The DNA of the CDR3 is TGCGCCAGCAGCCAAGATCATGGTGGAGGTAGGTCCGAGCAGTACTTC. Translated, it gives CASSQDHGGGRSEQYF.

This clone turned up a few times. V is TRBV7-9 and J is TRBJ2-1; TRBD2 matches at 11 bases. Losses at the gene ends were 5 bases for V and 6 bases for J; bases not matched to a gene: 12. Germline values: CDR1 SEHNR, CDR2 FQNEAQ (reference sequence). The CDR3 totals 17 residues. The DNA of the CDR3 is TGTGCCAGCAGCGTCGGACTAGCGGGTTTAAAGGGCAATGAGCAGTTCTTC. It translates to CASSVGLAGLKGNEQFF.

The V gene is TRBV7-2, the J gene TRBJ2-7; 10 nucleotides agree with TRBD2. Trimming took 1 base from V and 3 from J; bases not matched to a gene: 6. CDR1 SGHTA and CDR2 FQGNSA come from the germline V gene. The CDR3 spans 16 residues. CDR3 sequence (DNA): TGTGCCAGCAGCTTAGTAGCTAGCGGGAGTTACTACGAGCAGTACTTC. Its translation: CASSLVASGSYYEQYF.

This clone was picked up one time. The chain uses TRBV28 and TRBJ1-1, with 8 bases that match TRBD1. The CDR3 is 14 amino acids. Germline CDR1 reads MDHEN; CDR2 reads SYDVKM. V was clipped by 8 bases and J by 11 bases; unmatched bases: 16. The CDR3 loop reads CASGRGLGTFGAFF. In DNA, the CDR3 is TGTGCCAGCGGCAGGGGGCTTGGGACTTTTGGGGCTTTCTTT.

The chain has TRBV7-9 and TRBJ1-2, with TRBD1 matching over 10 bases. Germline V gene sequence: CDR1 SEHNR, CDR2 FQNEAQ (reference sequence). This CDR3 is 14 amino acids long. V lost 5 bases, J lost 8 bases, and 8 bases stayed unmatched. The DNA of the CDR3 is TGTGCCAGCAGCATCGGACAGGGGGTTAGCGGCTACACCTTC. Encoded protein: CASSIGQGVSGYTF.

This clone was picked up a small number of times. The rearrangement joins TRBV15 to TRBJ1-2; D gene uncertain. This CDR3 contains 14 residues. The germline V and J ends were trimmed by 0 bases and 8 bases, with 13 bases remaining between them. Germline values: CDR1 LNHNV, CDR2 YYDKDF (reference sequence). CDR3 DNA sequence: TGTGCCACCAGCAGAGATAAAGGTTTCGGGGGCTACACCTTC. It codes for CATSRDKGFGGYTF. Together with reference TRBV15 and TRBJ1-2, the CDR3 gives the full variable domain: DAMVIQNPRYQVTQFGKPVTLSCSQTLNHNVMYWYQQKSSQAPKLLFHYYDKDFNNEADTPDNFQSRRPNTSFCFLDIRSPGLGDTAMYLCATSRDKGFGGYTFGSGTRLTVV.

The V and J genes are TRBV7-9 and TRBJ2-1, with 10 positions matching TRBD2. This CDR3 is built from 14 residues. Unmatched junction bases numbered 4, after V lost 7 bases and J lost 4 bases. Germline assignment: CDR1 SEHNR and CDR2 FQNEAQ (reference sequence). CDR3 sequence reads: CASNSAGGYNEQFF. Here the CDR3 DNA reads TGTGCCAGCAACTCAGCGGGAGGGTACAATGAGCAGTTCTTC. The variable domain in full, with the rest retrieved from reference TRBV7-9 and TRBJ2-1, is DTGVSQNPRHKITKRGQNVTFRCDPISEHNRLYWYRQTLGQGPEFLTYFQNEAQLEKSRLLSDRFSAERPKGSFSTLEIQRTEQGDSAMYLCASNSAGGYNEQFFGPGTRLTVL.

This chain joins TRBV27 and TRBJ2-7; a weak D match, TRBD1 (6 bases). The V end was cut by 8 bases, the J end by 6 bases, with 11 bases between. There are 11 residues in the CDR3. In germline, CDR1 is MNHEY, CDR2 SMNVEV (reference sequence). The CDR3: CASGGRGEQYF. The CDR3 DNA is TGTGCCAGCGGTGGCAGGGGCGAGCAGTACTTC.

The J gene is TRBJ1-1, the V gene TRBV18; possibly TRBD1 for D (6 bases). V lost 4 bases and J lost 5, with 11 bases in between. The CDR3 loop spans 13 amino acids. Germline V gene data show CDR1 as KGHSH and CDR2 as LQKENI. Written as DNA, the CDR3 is TGTGCCAGCTCACTCACAGGGTCTACTGAAGCTTTCTTT. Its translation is CASSLTGSTEAFF.

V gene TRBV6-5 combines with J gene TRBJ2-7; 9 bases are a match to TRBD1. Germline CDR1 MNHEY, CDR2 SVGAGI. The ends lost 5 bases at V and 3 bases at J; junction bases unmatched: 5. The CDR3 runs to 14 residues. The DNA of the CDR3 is TGTGCCAGCAGTGCGGGGACAGGGTACTACGAGCAGTACTTC. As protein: CASSAGTGYYEQYF.

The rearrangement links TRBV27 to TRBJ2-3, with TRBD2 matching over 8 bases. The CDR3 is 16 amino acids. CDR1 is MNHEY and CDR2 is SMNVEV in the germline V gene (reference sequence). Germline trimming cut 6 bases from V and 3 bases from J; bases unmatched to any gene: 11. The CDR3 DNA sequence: TGTGCCAGCAGGCCTAACCCCCGGGGGGGGACAGATACGCAGTATTTT. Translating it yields CASRPNPRGGTDTQYF.